The 7 T cell receptor beta chains reported below all come from one sample, sequenced in a study of blood T cell repertoires in COVID-19. Method: immunoSEQ multiplex PCR; TCRdb's copy keeps in-frame clones and lacks some. The sample contains 300,000 to 400,000 clones, approximately 88% of which appear only once. The sequenced sample was peripheral blood. These receptors were collected from a woman in her twenties or thirties with COVID-19, enrolled during active disease.

Concerning this clone itself: The junction differs from germline at one of its ends, possibly a read error. The gene calls are TRBV12-3 or TRBV12-4 and TRBJ1-2; the D is unclear. The CDR3 spans 12 residues. The DNA for the CDR3 is TGTGCCAGCAACACAGCTAACTTTGGCTACACCTTC. Translation gives CASNTANFGYTF.

The chain joins TRBV4-3 to TRBJ1-1; 8 nucleotides line up with TRBD1. The CDR3 totals 13 residues. Germline CDR1 LGHNA, CDR2 YSLEER. The ends lost 1 base at V and 5 bases at J; junction bases unmatched: 0. This chain's CDR3 is CASSQGTGTEAFF. As DNA, the CDR3 is TGCGCCAGCAGCCAAGGGACAGGGACTGAAGCTTTCTTT.

The CDR3 sequence is CASSQALGPGSPLHF. As DNA, the CDR3 is TGTGCCAGCAGCCAAGCCCTGGGTCCAGGTTCACCCCTCCACTTT. The rearrangement joins TRBV14 to TRBJ1-6, with unresolved D. The CDR3 is 15 amino acids. Trimming shortened V by 1 base and J by 9 bases, and 13 bases separated the two germline ends. CDR1 and CDR2 from the germline V gene are SGHDN and FVKESK.

The V and J genes are TRBV5-4 and TRBJ2-7; 10 bases are a match to TRBD2. CDR1 is SGHNT, CDR2 YYREEE, per germline (reference sequence). CDR3 length equals 16 residues. V lost 0 bases to trimming and J lost 0 bases; unmatched junction nucleotides: 3. CDR3 nucleotides: TGTGCCAGCAGCTTGGATAGCGGGGGGCCCTCCTACGAGCAGTACTTC. Its translation is CASSLDSGGPSYEQYF.

This clone has a single count. The chain is built from TRBV18 and TRBJ2-7, with D possibly being TRBD2 (6 bases). The CDR3 consists of 15 residues. Germline V gene data show CDR1 as KGHSH and CDR2 as LQKENI. V lost 1 base and J 2 bases, leaving 12 bases between the germline ends. As DNA, the CDR3 is TGTGCCAGCTCACCACGGAGGGTTGACACCTACGAGCAGTACTTC. Amino acid sequence: CASSPRRVDTYEQYF.

The chain recombines TRBV19 with TRBJ2-5, with no clear D. CDR1 is LNHDA and CDR2 is SQIVND in the germline V gene (reference sequence). The CDR3 sequence is 14 residues long. Trimming shortened V by 4 bases and J by 10 bases, and 19 bases separated the two germline ends. The CDR3 protein is CASSTGAVSRDQYF. The CDR3 DNA sequence: TGTGCCAGTAGTACCGGTGCGGTTTCGAGAGACCAGTACTTC. Full variable domain (missing parts from reference TRBV19 and TRBJ2-5): DGGITQSPKYLFRKEGQNVTLSCEQNLNHDAMYWYRQDPGQGLRLIYYSQIVNDFQKGDIAEGYSVSREKKESFPLTVTSAQKNPTAFYLCASSTGAVSRDQYFGPGTRLLVL.

V is TRBV20-1 and J is TRBJ2-3; D remains ambiguous. Germline V gives CDR1 DFQATT, CDR2 SNEGSKA (reference sequence). This CDR3 has 15 residues. V lost 3 bases to trimming and J lost 0 bases, with 13 bases between them. The DNA for the CDR3 is TGCAGTGCTAGTGTATATCCGTCTAGCACAGATACGCAGTATTTT. This codes for CSASVYPSSTDTQYF.